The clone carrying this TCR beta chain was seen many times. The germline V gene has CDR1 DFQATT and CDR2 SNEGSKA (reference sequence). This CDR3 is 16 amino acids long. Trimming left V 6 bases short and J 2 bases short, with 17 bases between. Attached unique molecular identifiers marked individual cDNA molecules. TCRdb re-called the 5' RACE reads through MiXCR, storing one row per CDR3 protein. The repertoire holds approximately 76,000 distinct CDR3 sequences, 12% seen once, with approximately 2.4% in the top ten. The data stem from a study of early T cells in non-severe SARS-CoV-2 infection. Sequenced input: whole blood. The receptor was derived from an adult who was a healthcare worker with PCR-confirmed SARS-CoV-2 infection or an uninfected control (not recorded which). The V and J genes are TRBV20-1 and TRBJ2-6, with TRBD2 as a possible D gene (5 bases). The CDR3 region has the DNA TGCAGTGCCACCCCGGGTGGGAGAGCTGGGGCCAACGTCCTGACTTTC. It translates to CSATPGGRAGANVLTF.